This T cell receptor (beta chain) was found in a study of CD8 T cells in ankylosing spondylitis. The CDR3 has 14 residues. Trimming took 1 base from V and 4 from J, leaving 10 bases between them. Each CDR3 protein gets one entry after TCRdb re-called the 5' RACE reads with MiXCR. This table holds approximately 190,000 distinct CDR3 sequences, over 10% found once. There are a few counts of this clonotype. The chain joins TRBV12-3 or TRBV12-4 to TRBJ2-5, with D perhaps matching TRBD2 (6 bases). The sequenced material came from blood, either unsorted or a sorted T cell fraction (not recorded which). This clonotype was sampled from a female donor with ankylosing spondylitis or in good health (not recorded which). Here the CDR3 reads CASSLGGGTETQYF. CDR3 in DNA: TGTGCCAGCAGTTTAGGTGGAGGGACAGAGACCCAGTACTTC.